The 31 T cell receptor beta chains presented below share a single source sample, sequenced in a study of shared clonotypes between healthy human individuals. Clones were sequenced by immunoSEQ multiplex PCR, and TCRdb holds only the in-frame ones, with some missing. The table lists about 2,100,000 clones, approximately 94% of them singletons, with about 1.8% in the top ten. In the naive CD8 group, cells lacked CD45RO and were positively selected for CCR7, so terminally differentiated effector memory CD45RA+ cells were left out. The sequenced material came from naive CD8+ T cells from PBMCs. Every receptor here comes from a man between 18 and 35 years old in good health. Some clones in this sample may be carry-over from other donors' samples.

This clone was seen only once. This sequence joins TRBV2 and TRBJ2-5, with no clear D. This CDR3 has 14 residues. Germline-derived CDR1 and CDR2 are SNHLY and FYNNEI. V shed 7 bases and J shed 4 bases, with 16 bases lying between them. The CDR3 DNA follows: TGTGCCAGCACTCGTGCGGCATTAGGAGAGACCCAGTACTTC. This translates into CASTRAALGETQYF.

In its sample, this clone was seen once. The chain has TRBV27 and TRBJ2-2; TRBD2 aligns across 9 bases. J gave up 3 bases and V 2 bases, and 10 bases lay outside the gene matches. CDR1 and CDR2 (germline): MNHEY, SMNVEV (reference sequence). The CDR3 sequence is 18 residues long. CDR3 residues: CASSLRFLAGGYTGELFF. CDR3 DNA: TGTGCCAGCAGTTTACGTTTTCTGGCGGGAGGGTACACCGGGGAGCTGTTTTTT.

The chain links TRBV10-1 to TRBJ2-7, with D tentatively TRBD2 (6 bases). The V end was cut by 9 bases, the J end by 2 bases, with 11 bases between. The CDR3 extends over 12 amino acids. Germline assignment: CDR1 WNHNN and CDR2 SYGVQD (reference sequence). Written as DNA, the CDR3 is TGCGCCAGACCTCTAGCGACCTACGAGCAGTACTTC. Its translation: CARPLATYEQYF.

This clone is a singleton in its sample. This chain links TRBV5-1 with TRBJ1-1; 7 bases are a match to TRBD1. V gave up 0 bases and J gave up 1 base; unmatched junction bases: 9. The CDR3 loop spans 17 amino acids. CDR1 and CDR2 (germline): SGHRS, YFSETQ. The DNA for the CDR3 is TGCGCCAGCAGCTTGGTAGGGGGCGACCGAGGGAACACTGAAGCTTTCTTT. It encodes CASSLVGGDRGNTEAFF. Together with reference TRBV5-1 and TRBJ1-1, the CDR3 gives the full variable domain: KAGVTQTPRYLIKTRGQQVTLSCSPISGHRSVSWYQQTPGQGLQFLFEYFSETQRNKGNFPGRFSGRQFSNSRSEMNVSTLELGDSALYLCASSLVGGDRGNTEAFFGQGTRLTVV.

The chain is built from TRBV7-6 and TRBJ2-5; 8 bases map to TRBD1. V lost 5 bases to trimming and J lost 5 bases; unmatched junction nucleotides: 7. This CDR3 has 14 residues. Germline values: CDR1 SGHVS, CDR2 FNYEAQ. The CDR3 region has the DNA TGTGCCAGCAGCGCCACAGGGGGGAAGGAGACCCAGTACTTC. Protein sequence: CASSATGGKETQYF. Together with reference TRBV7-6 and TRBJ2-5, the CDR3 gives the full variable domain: GAGVSQSPRYKVTKRGQDVALRCDPISGHVSLYWYRQALGQGPEFLTYFNYEAQQDKSGLPNDRFSAERPEGSISTLTIQRTEQRDSAMYRCASSATGGKETQYFGPGTRLLVL.

CDR3 protein: CAISDDIGTRVGYEQFF. The CDR3 DNA is TGTGCCATCAGTGACGATATAGGGACTAGGGTTGGGTATGAGCAGTTCTTC. The chain is built from TRBV10-3 and TRBJ2-1, with 8 bases aligning to TRBD2. V gave up 3 bases and J gave up 8 bases; unmatched junction bases: 15. Looked up from germline, CDR1 is ENHRY and CDR2 is SYGVKD. This CDR3 has 17 residues.

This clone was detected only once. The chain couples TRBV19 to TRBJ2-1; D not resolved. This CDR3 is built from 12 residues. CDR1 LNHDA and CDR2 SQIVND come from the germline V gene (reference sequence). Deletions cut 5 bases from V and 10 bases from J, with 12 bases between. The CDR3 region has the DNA TGTGCCAGTAGTTTGGACCGAAGAGAGCAGTTCTTC. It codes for CASSLDRREQFF.

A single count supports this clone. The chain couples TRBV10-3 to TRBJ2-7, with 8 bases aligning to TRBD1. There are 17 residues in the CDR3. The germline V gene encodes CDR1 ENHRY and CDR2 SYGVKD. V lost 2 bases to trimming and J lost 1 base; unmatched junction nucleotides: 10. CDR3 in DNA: TGTGCCATCAGTGAGATTTGGGGACAGGAAAATTCCTACGAGCAGTACTTC. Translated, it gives CAISEIWGQENSYEQYF.

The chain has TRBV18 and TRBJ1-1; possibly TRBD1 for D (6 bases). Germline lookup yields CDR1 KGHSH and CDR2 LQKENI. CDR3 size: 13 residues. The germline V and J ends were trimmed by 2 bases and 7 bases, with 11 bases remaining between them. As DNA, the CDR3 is TGTGCCAGCTCACCAGGGACACTCGATGAAGCTTTCTTT. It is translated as CASSPGTLDEAFF.

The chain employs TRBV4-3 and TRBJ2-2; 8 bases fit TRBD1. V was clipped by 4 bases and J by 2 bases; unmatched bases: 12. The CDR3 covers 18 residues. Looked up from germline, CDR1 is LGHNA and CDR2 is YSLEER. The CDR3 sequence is CASSLWAGGEINTGELFF. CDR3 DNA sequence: TGCGCCAGCAGCCTGTGGGCAGGGGGCGAAATTAACACCGGGGAGCTGTTTTTT.

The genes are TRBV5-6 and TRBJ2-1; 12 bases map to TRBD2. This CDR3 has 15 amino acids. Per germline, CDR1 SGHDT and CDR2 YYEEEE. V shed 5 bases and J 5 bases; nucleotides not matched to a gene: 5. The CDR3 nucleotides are TGTGCCAGCAGTTCTAGCGGGAGGGCCCACAATGAGCAGTTCTTC. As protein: CASSSSGRAHNEQFF.

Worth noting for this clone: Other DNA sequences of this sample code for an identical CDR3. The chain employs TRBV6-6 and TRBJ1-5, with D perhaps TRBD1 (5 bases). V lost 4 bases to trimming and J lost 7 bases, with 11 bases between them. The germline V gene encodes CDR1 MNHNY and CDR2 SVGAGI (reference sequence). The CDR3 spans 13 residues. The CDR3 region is CASSSQGGQPQHF. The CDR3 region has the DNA TGTGCCAGCAGTTCCCAGGGAGGCCAGCCCCAGCATTTT.

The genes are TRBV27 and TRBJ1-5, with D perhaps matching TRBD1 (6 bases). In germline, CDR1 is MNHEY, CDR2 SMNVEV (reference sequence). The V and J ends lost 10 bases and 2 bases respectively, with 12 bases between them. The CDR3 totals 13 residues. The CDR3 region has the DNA TGTGCCACCAGGGGCCTGGGCAATCAGCCCCAGCATTTT. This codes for CATRGLGNQPQHF.

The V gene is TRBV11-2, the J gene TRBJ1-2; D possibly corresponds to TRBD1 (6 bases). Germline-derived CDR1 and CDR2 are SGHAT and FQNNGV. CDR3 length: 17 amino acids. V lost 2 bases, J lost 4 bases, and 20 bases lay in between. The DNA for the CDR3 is TGTGCCAGCAGCTTACCCCGTCCCCGGACAGCAACCTATGGCTACACCTTC. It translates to CASSLPRPRTATYGYTF.

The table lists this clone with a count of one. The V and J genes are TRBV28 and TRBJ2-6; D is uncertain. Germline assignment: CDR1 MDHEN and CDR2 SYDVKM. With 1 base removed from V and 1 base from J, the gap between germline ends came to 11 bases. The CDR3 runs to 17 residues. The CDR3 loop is CASSLSYRISGANVLTF. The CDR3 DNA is TGTGCCAGCAGTTTATCTTACAGAATATCTGGGGCCAACGTCCTGACTTTC.

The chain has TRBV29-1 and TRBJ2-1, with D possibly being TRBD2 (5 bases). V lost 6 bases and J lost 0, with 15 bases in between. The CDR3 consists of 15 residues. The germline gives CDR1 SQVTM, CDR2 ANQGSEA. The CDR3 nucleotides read TGCAGCGTGGAAAATGGACTCGGCTCCTACAATGAGCAGTTCTTC. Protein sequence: CSVENGLGSYNEQFF.

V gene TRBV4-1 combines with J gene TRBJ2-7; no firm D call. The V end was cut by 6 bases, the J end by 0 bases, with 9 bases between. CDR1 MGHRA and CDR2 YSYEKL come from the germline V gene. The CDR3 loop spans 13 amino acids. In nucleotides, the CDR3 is TGCGCCAGCAGTGGGCAGAACTCCTACGAGCAGTACTTC. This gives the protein CASSGQNSYEQYF.

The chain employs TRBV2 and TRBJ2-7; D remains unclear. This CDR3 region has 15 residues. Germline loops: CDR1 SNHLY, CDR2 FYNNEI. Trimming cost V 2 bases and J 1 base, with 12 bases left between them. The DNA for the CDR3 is TGTGCCAGCAGTGAAAGCCTAGGGTTATCCTACGAGCAGTACTTC. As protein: CASSESLGLSYEQYF.

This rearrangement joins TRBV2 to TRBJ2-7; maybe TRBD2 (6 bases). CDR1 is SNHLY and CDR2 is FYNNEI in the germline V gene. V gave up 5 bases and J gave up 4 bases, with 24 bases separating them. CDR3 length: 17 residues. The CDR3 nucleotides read TGTGCCAGCAGTCCGCGGGAACATCGCTCGTCTAGTTACGAGCAGTACTTC. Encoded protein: CASSPREHRSSSYEQYF.

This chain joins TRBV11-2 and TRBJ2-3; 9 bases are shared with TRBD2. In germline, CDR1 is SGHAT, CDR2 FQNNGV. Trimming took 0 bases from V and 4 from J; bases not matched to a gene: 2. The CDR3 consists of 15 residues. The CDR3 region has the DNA TGTGCCAGCAGCTTAGAGGTAGCGGGAGCAGATACGCAGTATTTT. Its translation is CASSLEVAGADTQYF.

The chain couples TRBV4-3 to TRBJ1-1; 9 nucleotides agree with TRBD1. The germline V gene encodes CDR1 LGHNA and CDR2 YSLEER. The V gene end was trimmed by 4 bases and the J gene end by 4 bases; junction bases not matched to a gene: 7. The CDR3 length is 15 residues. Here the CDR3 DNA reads TGCGCCAGCAGCCTTCTCGGGACAGGGCTCACTGAAGCTTTCTTT. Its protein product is CASSLLGTGLTEAFF.

DNA of the CDR3: TGTGCCAGCAGCCGCCTGACCCCCCGAGGGTACGAGCAGTACTTC. Translating it yields CASSRLTPRGYEQYF. The V and J genes are TRBV9 and TRBJ2-7; possibly TRBD2 for D (5 bases). Germline CDR1 is SGDLS and CDR2 is YYNGEE. V was clipped by 4 bases and J by 4 bases, with 18 bases between them. The length of the CDR3 is 15 residues. The variable domain in full, completed from reference TRBV9 and TRBJ2-7, reads DSGVTQTPKHLITATGQRVTLRCSPRSGDLSVYWYQQSLDQGLQFLIQYYNGEERAKGNILERFSAQQFPDLHSELNLSSLELGDSALYFCASSRLTPRGYEQYFGPGTRLTVT.

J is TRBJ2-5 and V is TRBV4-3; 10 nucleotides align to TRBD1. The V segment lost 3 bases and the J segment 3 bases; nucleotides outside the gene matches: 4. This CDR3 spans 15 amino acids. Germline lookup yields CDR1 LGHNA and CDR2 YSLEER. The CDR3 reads CASSQDRGTEETQYF. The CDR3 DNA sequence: TGCGCCAGCAGCCAGGACAGGGGGACGGAAGAGACCCAGTACTTC.

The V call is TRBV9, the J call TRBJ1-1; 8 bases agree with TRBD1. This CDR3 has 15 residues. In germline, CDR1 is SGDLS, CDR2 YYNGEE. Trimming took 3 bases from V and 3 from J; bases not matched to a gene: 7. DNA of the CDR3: TGTGCCAGCAGCGCCCCAGTGACAGGGGACACTGAAGCTTTCTTT. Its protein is CASSAPVTGDTEAFF.

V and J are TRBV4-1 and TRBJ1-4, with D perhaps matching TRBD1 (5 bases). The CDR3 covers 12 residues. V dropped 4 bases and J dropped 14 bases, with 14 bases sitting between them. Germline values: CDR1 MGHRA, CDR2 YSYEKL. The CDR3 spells CASSLNGHLLFF. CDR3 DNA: TGCGCCAGCAGCCTCAACGGACATCTTCTGTTTTTT.

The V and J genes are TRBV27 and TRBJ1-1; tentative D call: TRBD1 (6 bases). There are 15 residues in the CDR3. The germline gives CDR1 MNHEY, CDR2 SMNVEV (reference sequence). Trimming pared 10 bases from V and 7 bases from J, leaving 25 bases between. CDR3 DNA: TGTGCCACAAACCCCCCGGGGGCCAGGATGGGTGAAGCTTTCTTT. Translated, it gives CATNPPGARMGEAFF.

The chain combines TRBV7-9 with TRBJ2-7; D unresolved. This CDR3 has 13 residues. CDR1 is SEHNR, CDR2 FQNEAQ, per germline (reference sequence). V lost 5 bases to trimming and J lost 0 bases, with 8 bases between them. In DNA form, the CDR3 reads TGTGCCAGCAGCGGATACAGCTCCTACGAGCAGTACTTC. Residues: CASSGYSSYEQYF. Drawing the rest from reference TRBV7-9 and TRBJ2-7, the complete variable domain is DTGVSQNPRHKITKRGQNVTFRCDPISEHNRLYWYRQTLGQGPEFLTYFQNEAQLEKSRLLSDRFSAERPKGSFSTLEIQRTEQGDSAMYLCASSGYSSYEQYFGPGTRLTVT.

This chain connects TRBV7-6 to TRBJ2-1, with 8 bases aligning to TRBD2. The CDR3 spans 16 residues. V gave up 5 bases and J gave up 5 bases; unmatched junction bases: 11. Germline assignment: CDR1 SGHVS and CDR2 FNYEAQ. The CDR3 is CASSPPGTRPDNEQFF. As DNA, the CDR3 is TGTGCCAGCAGCCCCCCCGGGACTAGACCCGACAATGAGCAGTTCTTC.

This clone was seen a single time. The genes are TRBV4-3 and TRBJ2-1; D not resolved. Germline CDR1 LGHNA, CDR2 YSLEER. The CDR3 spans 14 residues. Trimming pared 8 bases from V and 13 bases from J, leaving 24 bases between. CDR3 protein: CASLMNAARWFQFF. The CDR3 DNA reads TGCGCCAGCCTCATGAACGCCGCGAGGTGGTTTCAGTTCTTC.

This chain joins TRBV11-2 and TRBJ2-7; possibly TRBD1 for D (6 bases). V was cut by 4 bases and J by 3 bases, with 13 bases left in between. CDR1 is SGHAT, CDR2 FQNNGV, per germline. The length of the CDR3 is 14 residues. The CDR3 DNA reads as TGTGCCAGCAGCTATCCCCAGGGGATCTACGAGCAGTACTTC. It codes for CASSYPQGIYEQYF.

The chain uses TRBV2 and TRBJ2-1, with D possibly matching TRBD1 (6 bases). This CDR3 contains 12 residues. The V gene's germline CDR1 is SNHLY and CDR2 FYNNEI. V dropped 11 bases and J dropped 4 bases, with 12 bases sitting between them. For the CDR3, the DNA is TGTGCCTACACAGGGTTTTACAATGAGCAGTTCTTC. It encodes CAYTGFYNEQFF.